Here is one T cell receptor (beta chain) with its context. The antigen it binds to is not known. Base qualities are not provided; no much larger clone lies one nucleotide away. Genomic DNA was extracted with the Qiagen DNeasy kit from unsorted PBMCs and from negatively selected CD4+ and CD8+ fractions. TCR beta CDR3 regions were subjected to amplification by immunoSEQ multiplex PCR with primers that anneal to V and J segments. A synthetic immune receptor repertoire was used to minimize amplification bias, and remaining bias was computationally removed after sequencing. Regarding the original processing steps: Custom Python scripts were used to quantify repertoire diversity as the Shannon entropy index. Unsorted, CD4+ and CD8+ repertoires were examined separately, except in combined analyses, for which CD4+ and CD8+ sequences were merged in silico. A clone counted as expanded when the clone's frequency after treatment rose at least 2-fold relative to C1D1, and clones undetected at baseline were given a pseudocount of 0.5. Singleton clones were defined as clones with 0 or 1 copy at C1D1, and non-singleton clones were defined as clones with 2 or more copies. By matching protein sequences in sorted samples from the same patient, clones expanded in unsorted samples were annotated as CD4+, CD8+ or unknown. Wilcoxon tests on paired samples were used to test diversity changes from C1D1 to C4D1. The clones in this table, taken by TCRdb from immuneACCESS, are in-frame only. Not every clone is retained; where verified, under half of the shortfall comes from an unresolved V gene, and the cause of the rest is unknown. V, J and clone size are those of that table, while D and trimming were read from the DNA. Within this sample are around 44,000 clones, with more than 85% of them counted one time only. Jointly, the top ten make up approximately 6% of the sample.

From the cysteine through the phenylalanine, the CDR3 covers 14 amino acids. The entry retains the CDR3 DNA only, 42 bases that are in frame from base 1. V loses 3 bases of germline sequence and J loses 3 bases, and the interval between the two ends is 9 bases. CDR1 and CDR2 (SGHRS, YFSETQ) derive from the germline V gene. The data were obtained in a study of PD-1 blockade in classical Hodgkin lymphoma (dated by TCRdb to the early 2020s). Context from the whole study: Nivolumab dosing was 3 mg/kg intravenously every 2 weeks, continuing until either disease progression or unacceptable toxicity. The study used CyTOF and TCR beta sequencing to define a peripheral blood immune signature of response to PD-1 blockade in classical Hodgkin lymphoma. Overall study outcomes, separate from this receptor: The study was restricted to a single clinical trial cohort, and the causes of repertoire differences, possibly disease activity or prior therapy, were left undefined. Baseline TCR diversity was reported as lower in newly diagnosed patients than in healthy donors, and lower still in relapsed/refractory patients. Trial patients with a complete response had baseline diversity similar to that of newly diagnosed patients, while partial responders and progressors had significantly lower diversity. By C4D1, a significant rise was seen in CD4+ TCR diversity but not in CD8+ TCR diversity (p=0.0027 vs p=0.16), and the rise was most apparent among complete responders (p=0.02). Diversity was lower in patients who began nivolumab less than 1 year after ASCT, so these patients were left out of later analyses to avoid confounding by immune reconstitution.

The time point label of this sample denotes: cycle 2 day 1 (C2D1) of nivolumab. All trial patients had relapsed after autologous stem cell transplantation, with cohorts A, B and C differing in prior brentuximab vedotin exposure. The trial cohort was composed of about 60 patients with relapsed/refractory classical Hodgkin lymphoma, for whom complete response, partial response or progressive disease was recorded as best overall response. Trial patients were treated with single-agent nivolumab in the multi-cohort phase II CheckMate 205 trial. An independent review committee assessed best overall response using the 2007 International Working Group response criteria. PBMCs from the trial were collected at three points: immediately before nivolumab initiation (C1D1), and during therapy at cycle 2 day 1 and cycle 4 day 1. Peripheral blood was collected in 8 mL Vacutainer Cell Preparation Tubes, from which PBMCs were isolated by centrifugation and then cryopreserved.

The V and J genes are TRBV5-1 and TRBJ2-2, with the D gene not confidently named. The clonotype was recovered from a human donor with classical Hodgkin lymphoma. The sample consisted of peripheral blood mononuclear cells (PBMCs), taken before the second cycle of nivolumab. The CDR3 reads as follows: CASSWVVDTGELFF. The nucleotide sequence reads TGCGCCAGCAGCTGGGTGGTTGACACCGGGGAGCTGTTTTTT.